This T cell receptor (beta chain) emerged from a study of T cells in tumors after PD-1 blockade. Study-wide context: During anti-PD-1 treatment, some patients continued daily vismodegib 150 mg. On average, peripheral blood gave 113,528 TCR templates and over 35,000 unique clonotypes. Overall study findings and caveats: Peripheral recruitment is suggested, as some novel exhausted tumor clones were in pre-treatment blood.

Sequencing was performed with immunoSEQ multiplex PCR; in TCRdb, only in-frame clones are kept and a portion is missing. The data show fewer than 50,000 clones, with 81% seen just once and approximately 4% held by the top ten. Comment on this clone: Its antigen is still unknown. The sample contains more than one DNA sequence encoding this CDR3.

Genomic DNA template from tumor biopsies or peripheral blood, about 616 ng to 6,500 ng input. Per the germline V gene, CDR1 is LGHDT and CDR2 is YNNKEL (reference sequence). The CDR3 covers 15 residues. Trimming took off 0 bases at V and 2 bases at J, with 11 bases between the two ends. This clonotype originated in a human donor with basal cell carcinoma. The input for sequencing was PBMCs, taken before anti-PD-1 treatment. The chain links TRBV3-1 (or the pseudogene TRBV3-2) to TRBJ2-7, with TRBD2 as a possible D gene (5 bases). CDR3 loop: CASSQDASGAYEQYF. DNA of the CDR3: TGTGCCAGCAGCCAAGATGCCAGCGGTGCCTACGAGCAGTACTTC.